One sample yielded the 9 T cell receptor beta chains listed below, sequenced in a study of regulatory T cells in long-lasting Graves disease (dated by TCRdb to the early 2020s). Libraries were constructed by multiplex PCR. The reads were generated on an Illumina HiSeq 4000. CDR3 regions were amplified by Arm-PCR with iRepertoire HTBI primers to construct TCR beta libraries. TCRdb applied fastp at Q25 and MiXCR to the public reads, then kept only in-frame beta chains. Entries are consolidated by CDR3 protein sequence, retaining the most common genes and DNA. In all, the sample holds about 330,000 distinct CDR3 sequences, and 15% to 20% of those were seen once. 20% to 25% of the sample rests with the top ten. According to the study, the label for this sample's time point signals: newly diagnosed GD, antithyroid drugs for less than 3 months. RNA was extracted from PBMCs in TRIzol for both TCR sequencing and RNA sequencing.

The same specimen was also included in a second study, on T cells in Graves' hyperthyroidism and ophthalmopathy.

Sequencing used peripheral blood mononuclear cells (PBMCs), obtained at new diagnosis, from a patient treated with antithyroid drugs. All receptors derive from a woman aged 18-29 years with Graves disease. Donor details come from another sample of the same person, matched by shared clones.

This clonotype was observed a single time. This may be a read error, as it is one base from a much larger clone. The V and J genes are TRBV2 and TRBJ1-1; TRBD1 is a possible D gene (5 bases). This CDR3 spans 14 amino acids. Germline V gene sequence: CDR1 SNHLY, CDR2 FYNNEI. This chain's CDR3 is CASSTTAQNTEDFF. CDR3 nucleotide sequence: TGTGCCAGCAGTACGACAGCCCAGAACACTGAAGATTTCTTT.

This clonotype was detected a few times. This rearrangement joins TRBV14 to TRBJ1-1; D uncertain. V lost 3 bases and J lost 0, with 14 bases in between. Germline-derived CDR1 and CDR2 are SGHDN and FVKESK. This CDR3 region has 16 residues. CDR3 bases: TGTGCCAGCAGCCATCGGCCGGCAGTCATGAACACTGAAGCTTTCTTT. This sequence encodes CASSHRPAVMNTEAFF.

Many counts were recorded for this clonotype. V usage is TRBV2 and J usage is TRBJ2-3, with D hard to call. Trimming cost V 5 bases and J 8 bases, with 11 bases left between them. The CDR3 sequence is 12 residues long. The germline V gene has CDR1 SNHLY and CDR2 FYNNEI. The CDR3 loop reads CASSRQSVTQYF. CDR3 nucleotides: TGTGCCAGCAGTCGCCAAAGCGTTACGCAGTATTTT.

This clonotype was seen many times. J is TRBJ2-5 and V is TRBV20-1, with D hard to call. The CDR3 contains 13 residues. V was pared by 4 bases and J by 4 bases, with 13 bases between. Germline V gene lookup returns CDR1 DFQATT and CDR2 SNEGSKA (reference sequence). The CDR3 protein is CSATWGNSETQYF. As DNA, the CDR3 is TGCAGTGCTACTTGGGGTAATTCAGAGACCCAGTACTTC.

This clonotype has only a few counts. The germline gene is not matched at one end of the junction; a read error may be the cause. V and J are TRBV18 and TRBJ1-3; D is possibly TRBD1 (5 bases). CDR1 and CDR2 (germline): KGHSH, LQKENI. The CDR3 is 15 amino acids. The CDR3 DNA reads as TGTGCCAGCTCACCACCGGCGCGCCGGAGGGGATTTGTGGCTTTT. It translates to CASSPPARRRGFVAF.

This clonotype was detected ten times or more. The CDR3 is CASSPLGTNLPEQYF. The CDR3, as DNA: TGTGCCAGCAGTCCCCTCGGGACTAATCTCCCCGAGCAGTACTTC. The chain couples TRBV27 to TRBJ2-7; 7 bases are shared with TRBD2. The CDR3 is 15 amino acids. V lost 5 bases, J lost 6 bases, and 13 bases stayed unmatched. Germline CDR1 MNHEY, CDR2 SMNVEV (reference sequence).

This clonotype was counted many times. The V gene is TRBV5-1, the J gene TRBJ1-1; TRBD1 might be the D (6 bases). Deletions cut 0 bases from V and 5 bases from J, with 14 bases between. Germline V gene sequence: CDR1 SGHRS, CDR2 YFSETQ. The CDR3 consists of 15 residues. CDR3 loop: CASSLAILGGTEAFF. Here the CDR3 DNA reads TGCGCCAGCAGCTTGGCGATCCTAGGGGGGACTGAAGCTTTCTTT. The variable domain in full, with the rest retrieved from reference TRBV5-1 and TRBJ1-1, is KAGVTQTPRYLIKTRGQQVTLSCSPISGHRSVSWYQQTPGQGLQFLFEYFSETQRNKGNFPGRFSGRQFSNSRSEMNVSTLELGDSALYLCASSLAILGGTEAFFGQGTRLTVV.

Many counts were recorded for this clonotype. V is TRBV11-2 and J is TRBJ2-3, with D tentatively TRBD2 (7 bases). This CDR3 contains 16 residues. V was pared by 2 bases and J by 5 bases, with 17 bases between. Germline lookup yields CDR1 SGHAT and CDR2 FQNNGV. This CDR3 is CASSLWGASGGDTQYF. The CDR3 nucleotides are TGTGCCAGCAGCTTATGGGGGGCTAGCGGAGGAGATACGCAGTATTTT.

This chain links TRBV12-3 or TRBV12-4 with TRBJ2-1; D gene uncertain. The CDR3 loop spans 15 amino acids. V was shortened by 6 bases and J by 1 base, with 13 bases between the two germline ends. The CDR3 DNA sequence: TGTGCCAGCAGCCTTACCCCGACTTCCTACAATGAGCAGTTCTTC. Its protein product is CASSLTPTSYNEQFF.